This T cell receptor beta chain is drawn from a study of cytomegalovirus exposure and HLA in healthy donors. Findings and caveats of the study: In vitro experiments confirmed that a few CMV-associated chains were specific for CMV antigens.

V dropped 2 bases and J dropped 5 bases, with 6 bases sitting between them. CDR1 is SGHAT, CDR2 FQNNGV, per germline. The CDR3 extends over 12 amino acids. Comments on this clone: Its specificity is not known.

The PCR employed 60 Vbeta primers together with 13 Jbeta primers. Sequencing was performed with immunoSEQ multiplex PCR; in TCRdb, only in-frame clones are kept and a portion is missing. Seen here are roughly 110,000 clones, roughly 80% observed once, and the top ten hold 2.7%. The chain uses TRBV11-2 and TRBJ2-5; D call uncertain. This receptor was identified in a man aged 25-40 years in good health and CMV-seropositive. Sequenced sample: PBMCs. CDR3 bases: TGTGCCAGCAGCTTACAGAGGGAGACCCAGTACTTC. It encodes CASSLQRETQYF.